A selection of T cell receptor beta chains follows, all from one sample in a study of blood T cell repertoires in COVID-19. Assay used: immunoSEQ multiplex PCR; TCRdb lists only in-frame clones, some missing. The sample holds 50,000 to 60,000 clones, approximately 85% seen once. Sequencing was carried out using peripheral blood. These receptor sequences come from a human donor in a cohort sampled during active COVID-19. Each CDR3 is given with its conserved first and last residue. Each record gives: J gene, D gene, V gene, clone size, CDR3 protein, CDR3 DNA. The D gene is left open where the match is weak. Expanded clones get a size class; other rows say once, few or many, or leave the size out.

J: TRBJ1-5; D: NA; V: TRBV5-5; size: NA; CDR3: CASSLKGGLNQPQHF; DNA: TGTGCCAGCAGCTTGAAAGGGGGTCTCAATCAGCCCCAGCATTTT
J: TRBJ2-4; D: NA; V: TRBV11-2; size: NA; CDR3: CASSPPGLAKNIQYF; DNA: TGTGCCAGCAGCCCGCCGGGACTAGCCAAAAACATTCAGTACTTC
J: TRBJ1-1; D: NA; V: TRBV9; size: NA; CDR3: CASSQGQNTEAFF; DNA: TGTGCCAGCAGCCAGGGTCAGAACACTGAAGCTTTCTTT
J: TRBJ2-3; D: NA; V: TRBV25-1; size: NA; CDR3: CASSGRDTQYF; DNA: TGTGCCAGCAGTGGGAGAGATACGCAGTATTTT
J: TRBJ2-7; D: NA; V: TRBV5-1; size: NA; CDR3: CASSLDTTYEQYF; DNA: TGCGCCAGCAGCTTGGACACTACCTACGAGCAGTACTTC
J: TRBJ2-5; D: TRBD1; V: TRBV11-3; size: once; CDR3: CASSLGQQETQYF; DNA: TGTGCCAGCAGCTTGGGACAGCAAGAGACCCAGTACTTC
J: TRBJ1-1; D: TRBD1; V: TRBV10-3; size: NA; CDR3: CAIRDSQRNTEAFF; DNA: TGTGCCATCCGGGACAGCCAACGGAACACTGAAGCTTTCTTT
J: TRBJ2-7; D: TRBD1; V: TRBV28; size: NA; CDR3: CASSPYGTGGPSYEQYF; DNA: TGTGCCAGCAGTCCCTACGGGACAGGGGGACCCTCCTACGAGCAGTACTTC
J: TRBJ2-3; D: NA; V: TRBV28; size: few; CDR3: CASGPFRGAGTQYF; DNA: TGTGCCAGCGGCCCTTTCAGGGGGGCTGGTACGCAGTATTTT
J: TRBJ1-2; D: TRBD1; V: TRBV6-2/TRBV6-3; size: NA; CDR3: CASSATGDYGYTF; DNA: TGTGCCAGCAGTGCCACAGGGGACTATGGCTACACCTTC
J: TRBJ1-4; D: NA; V: TRBV7-8; size: NA; CDR3: CASSTGLSIATNEKLFF; DNA: TGTGCCAGCAGCACGGGACTGTCCATTGCAACTAATGAAAAACTGTTTTTT
J: TRBJ2-4; D: NA; V: TRBV27; size: once; CDR3: CASSLNRVTKNIQYF; DNA: TGTGCCAGCAGTTTGAACAGGGTAACCAAAAACATTCAGTACTTC
J: TRBJ2-7; D: NA; V: TRBV9; size: few; CDR3: CASSPPSDEQYF; DNA: TGTGCCAGCAGCCCCCCCTCGGACGAGCAGTACTTC
J: TRBJ2-7; D: TRBD1; V: TRBV18; size: once; CDR3: CASSPDRAYEQYF; DNA: TGTGCCAGCTCACCTGACAGGGCCTACGAGCAGTACTTC
J: TRBJ2-1; D: NA; V: TRBV7-9; size: few; CDR3: CASSLASRVDEQFF; DNA: TGTGCCAGCAGCTTAGCGAGCAGGGTCGATGAGCAGTTCTTC
J: TRBJ1-2; D: NA; V: TRBV6-2/TRBV6-3; size: NA; CDR3: CASSPRRVDGYTF; DNA: TGTGCCAGCAGCCCAAGGAGGGTAGATGGCTACACCTTC
J: TRBJ1-5; D: TRBD1; V: TRBV28; size: NA; CDR3: CASRAHGWDRGNQPQHF; DNA: TGTGCCAGCAGGGCCCACGGGTGGGACAGGGGCAATCAGCCCCAGCATTTT
J: TRBJ2-3; D: NA; V: TRBV18; size: NA; CDR3: CASSPTGIQLQTTSTDTQYF; DNA: TGTGCCAGCTCACCGACCGGGATCCAATTACAGACTACTAGCACAGATACGCAGTATTTT
J: TRBJ2-1; D: NA; V: TRBV30; size: NA; CDR3: CAWSTARWANEQFF; DNA: TGTGCCTGGAGTACGGCCCGGTGGGCGAATGAGCAGTTCTTC
J: TRBJ1-6; D: NA; V: TRBV30; size: NA; CDR3: CAWSLGGGAGDSPLHF; DNA: TGTGCCTGGAGTCTAGGGGGGGGCGCCGGGGATTCACCCCTCCACTTT
J: TRBJ2-1; D: TRBD2; V: TRBV5-4; size: NA; CDR3: CASSPPSGFYNEQFF; DNA: TGTGCCAGCAGCCCCCCTAGCGGGTTCTACAATGAGCAGTTCTTC
J: TRBJ2-5; D: NA; V: TRBV30; size: NA; CDR3: CAWKPGQETQYF; DNA: TGTGCCTGGAAGCCAGGCCAAGAGACCCAGTACTTC
J: TRBJ1-1; D: NA; V: TRBV6-5; size: NA; CDR3: CASSYDRMNTEAFF; DNA: TGTGCCAGCAGTTACGACAGAATGAACACTGAAGCTTTCTTT
J: TRBJ2-1; D: TRBD2; V: TRBV6-5; size: NA; CDR3: CATQTSGMVNEQFF; DNA: TGTGCCACCCAGACTAGCGGGATGGTAAATGAGCAGTTCTTC
J: TRBJ2-7; D: NA; V: TRBV7-8; size: once; CDR3: CASSPTRASEQYF; DNA: TGTGCCAGCAGCCCCACCCGAGCGTCCGAGCAGTACTTC
J: TRBJ2-2; D: TRBD2; V: TRBV9; size: NA; CDR3: CASSPRGRGAYGELFF; DNA: TGTGCCAGCAGCCCCCGGGGGAGGGGCGCGTACGGGGAGCTGTTTTTT
J: TRBJ1-5; D: NA; V: TRBV7-2; size: NA; CDR3: CASSQYEGYQPQHF; DNA: TGTGCCAGCAGCCAATACGAGGGTTATCAGCCCCAGCATTTT
J: TRBJ2-2; D: NA; V: TRBV5-1; size: NA; CDR3: CASSQTQGANTGELFF; DNA: TGCGCCAGCAGCCAGACACAAGGCGCGAACACCGGGGAGCTGTTTTTT
J: TRBJ1-2; D: NA; V: TRBV30; size: NA; CDR3: CAWSVRVVQGEGYTF; DNA: TGTGCCTGGAGTGTACGTGTTGTACAGGGCGAGGGCTACACCTTC
J: TRBJ2-3; D: TRBD1; V: TRBV6-5; size: few; CDR3: CASSYGQGVGDTQYF; DNA: TGTGCCAGCAGTTATGGACAGGGGGTTGGGGATACGCAGTATTTT
J: TRBJ1-1; D: TRBD1; V: TRBV15; size: NA; CDR3: CATMQGGGTEAFF; DNA: TGTGCCACCATGCAGGGGGGTGGGACTGAAGCTTTCTTT
J: TRBJ2-5; D: NA; V: TRBV5-1; size: few; CDR3: CASSLETGQETQYF; DNA: TGCGCCAGCAGCTTGGAAACCGGGCAAGAGACCCAGTACTTC
J: TRBJ1-5; D: TRBD1; V: TRBV7-2; size: NA; CDR3: CASSPGGWGQPQHF; DNA: TGTGCCAGCAGCCCAGGGGGCTGGGGTCAGCCCCAGCATTTT
J: TRBJ2-3; D: TRBD1; V: TRBV28; size: NA; CDR3: CASDTGDTDTQYF; DNA: TGTGCCAGCGACACAGGGGACACAGATACGCAGTATTTT
J: TRBJ1-1; D: NA; V: TRBV19; size: NA; CDR3: CASSRRTAMNTEAFF; DNA: TGTGCCAGTAGTAGGCGGACAGCCATGAACACTGAAGCTTTCTTT
J: TRBJ2-1; D: TRBD2; V: TRBV2; size: NA; CDR3: CASSVLAGDHNEQFF; DNA: TGTGCCAGCAGTGTACTAGCGGGAGATCACAATGAGCAGTTCTTC
J: TRBJ2-7; D: TRBD1; V: TRBV5-1; size: NA; CDR3: CASSSDRGSEQYF; DNA: TGCGCCAGCAGCTCGGACAGGGGCTCCGAGCAGTACTTC
J: TRBJ2-7; D: NA; V: TRBV5-1; size: NA; CDR3: CASSPDWGLRIYEQYF; DNA: TGCGCCAGCAGTCCTGATTGGGGGCTCCGGATCTACGAGCAGTACTTC
J: TRBJ2-5; D: NA; V: TRBV18; size: NA; CDR3: CASSPEVIGETQYF; DNA: TGTGCCAGCTCACCAGAAGTAATCGGAGAGACCCAGTACTTC
J: TRBJ2-3; D: NA; V: TRBV6-1; size: NA; CDR3: CASSDDPTGGQYF; DNA: TGTGCCAGCAGTGATGACCCGACCGGGGGGCAGTATTTT
J: TRBJ2-1; D: TRBD2; V: TRBV11-2; size: NA; CDR3: CASSLAGGYEQFF; DNA: TGTGCCAGCAGCTTAGCGGGAGGTTATGAGCAGTTCTTC
J: TRBJ1-2; D: TRBD1; V: TRBV6-5; size: NA; CDR3: CASTPGQVGGYTF; DNA: TGTGCCAGCACACCCGGACAGGTCGGTGGCTACACCTTC
J: TRBJ1-5; D: NA; V: TRBV14; size: NA; CDR3: CASSPGGSNQPQHF; DNA: TGTGCCAGCAGCCCCGGGGGGAGCAATCAGCCCCAGCATTTT
J: TRBJ2-2; D: TRBD2; V: TRBV28; size: NA; CDR3: CASSPTLLAGVFGELFF; DNA: TGTGCCAGCAGTCCCACCCTACTAGCGGGAGTTTTCGGGGAGCTGTTTTTT
J: TRBJ2-3; D: TRBD2; V: TRBV19; size: many; CDR3: CASRAGGRPDTQYF; DNA: TGTGCCAGTAGGGCGGGAGGGCGGCCAGATACGCAGTATTTT
J: TRBJ1-6; D: TRBD1; V: TRBV9; size: NA; CDR3: CASSVLGQGGNSPLHF; DNA: TGTGCCAGCAGCGTACTGGGACAGGGGGGGAATTCACCCCTCCACTTT
J: TRBJ2-7; D: NA; V: TRBV19; size: NA; CDR3: CASSIPGGPGARIYEQYF; DNA: TGTGCCAGTAGTATCCCCGGGGGGCCGGGGGCGAGGATCTACGAGCAGTACTTC